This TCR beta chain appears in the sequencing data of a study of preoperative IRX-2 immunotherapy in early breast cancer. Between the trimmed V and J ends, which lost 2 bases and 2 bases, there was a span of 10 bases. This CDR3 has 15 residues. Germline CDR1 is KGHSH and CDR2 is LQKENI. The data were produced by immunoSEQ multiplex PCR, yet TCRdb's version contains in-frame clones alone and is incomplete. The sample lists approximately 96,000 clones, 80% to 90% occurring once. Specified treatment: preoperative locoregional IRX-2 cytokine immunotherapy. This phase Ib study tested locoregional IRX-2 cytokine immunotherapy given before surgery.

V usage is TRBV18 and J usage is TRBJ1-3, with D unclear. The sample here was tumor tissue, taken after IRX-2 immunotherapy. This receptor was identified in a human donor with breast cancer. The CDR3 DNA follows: TGTGCCAGCTCACCAGATACCGTGGCTGGAAACACCATATATTTT. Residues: CASSPDTVAGNTIYF.